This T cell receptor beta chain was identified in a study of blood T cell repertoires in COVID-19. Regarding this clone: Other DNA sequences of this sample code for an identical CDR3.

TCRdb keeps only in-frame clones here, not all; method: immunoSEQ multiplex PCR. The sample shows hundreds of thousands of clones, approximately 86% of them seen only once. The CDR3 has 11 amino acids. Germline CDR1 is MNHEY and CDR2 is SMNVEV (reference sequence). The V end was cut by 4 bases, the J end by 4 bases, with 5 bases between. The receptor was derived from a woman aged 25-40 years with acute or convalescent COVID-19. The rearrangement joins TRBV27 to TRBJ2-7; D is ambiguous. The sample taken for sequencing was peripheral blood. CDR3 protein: CASSSPYEQYF. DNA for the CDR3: TGTGCCAGCAGTTCCCCATACGAGCAGTACTTC.